The clone carrying this T cell receptor beta chain has more than one count but fewer than ten. The antigen is unknown. iRepertoire HTBI primers and Arm-PCR of CDR3 regions built TCR beta libraries. Via MiXCR, TCRdb re-called the multiplex PCR reads, giving one row per CDR3 protein. The data show hundreds of thousands of distinct CDR3 sequences, with roughly 16% seen just once and under 20% held by the top ten. CDR1 and CDR2 (germline): SEHNR, FQNEAQ (reference sequence). The V end lost 4 bases, the J end lost 4 bases, and 13 bases lay between the germline ends. This CDR3 has 14 residues. These data are taken from a study of regulatory T cells in long-lasting Graves disease. About the study: New Graves' disease cases had less than 3 months of antithyroid drugs. Whole-study findings and limits: Relative to new patients (roughly 980), persistent patients exhibited greater sharing of public clonotypes (around 3,000). Patients with persistent disease showed a bias toward TRBV28, TRBJ1-2 and TRBJ2-5.

As for time point: newly diagnosed GD, antithyroid drugs for less than 3 months. Following extraction of RNA from PBMCs, that RNA was used to make the TCR library. In addition, the sample was reused for a study of T cells in Graves' hyperthyroidism and ophthalmopathy. This second study says: First-round RT-PCR of the TCR CDR3 relied on the HTBI primer set.

This sequence originates from a woman aged 25 to 45 with Graves disease. This chain connects TRBV7-9 to TRBJ1-2; TRBD1 is a possible D gene (6 bases). The material was peripheral blood mononuclear cells (PBMCs), obtained at new diagnosis, from a patient treated with antithyroid drugs. This chain's CDR3 is CASSWGGPGYGYTF. In nucleotides, the CDR3 is TGTGCCAGCAGCTGGGGGGGGCCGGGCTATGGCTACACCTTC. Looking up the rest from reference TRBV7-9 and TRBJ1-2 gives the full variable domain: DTGVSQNPRHKITKRGQNVTFRCDPISEHNRLYWYRQTLGQGPEFLTYFQNEAQLEKSRLLSDRFSAERPKGSFSTLEIQRTEQGDSAMYLCASSWGGPGYGYTFGSGTRLTVV.